The 20 T cell receptor beta chains below were found in one sample sequenced in a study of blood T cell repertoires in COVID-19. The data were produced by immunoSEQ multiplex PCR, yet TCRdb's version contains in-frame clones alone and is incomplete. The sample contains 81,000 or so clones, about 85% of which appear only once. Sequenced sample: peripheral blood. These receptors were collected from a woman aged 70-85 years with active or convalescent COVID-19.

This chain connects TRBV11-3 to TRBJ2-2; TRBD1 matches 7 bases. The junction had 13 bases not matched to a gene; V was cut back by 5 bases and J by 1 base. Per germline, CDR1 SGHNT and CDR2 YENEEA. CDR3 length: 18 amino acids. The DNA for the CDR3 is TGTGCCAGCAGCCCAGGGGCCCGACAGGGTTGGAACACCGGGGAGCTGTTTTTT. Translated, it gives CASSPGARQGWNTGELFF. Based on the CDR3 plus reference TRBV11-3 and TRBJ2-2, the full variable domain is EAGVVQSPRYKIIEKKQPVAFWCNPISGHNTLYWYLQNLGQGPELLIRYENEEAVDDSQLPKDRFSAERLKGVDSTLKIQPAELGDSAVYLCASSPGARQGWNTGELFFGEGSRLTVL.

This clone has a handful of counts. The chain employs TRBV7-8 and TRBJ1-1; 7 bases match TRBD1. CDR3 length: 14 amino acids. Germline CDR1 reads SGHVS; CDR2 reads FQNEAQ. V shed 5 bases and J 1 base; nucleotides not matched to a gene: 4. This chain's CDR3 is CASSPGTANTEAFF. Here the CDR3 DNA reads TGTGCCAGCAGCCCTGGGACAGCGAACACTGAAGCTTTCTTT.

The genes are TRBV24-1 and TRBJ2-3; 9 bases line up with TRBD1. CDR1 is KGHDR, CDR2 SFDVKD, per germline. This CDR3 spans 15 amino acids. J lost 3 bases, V lost 6 bases, and 6 bases had no gene match. The chain's CDR3 is CATSRGQGKTDTQYF. The CDR3, as DNA: TGTGCCACCAGTCGGGGACAGGGAAAGACAGATACGCAGTATTTT.

This sequence joins TRBV29-1 and TRBJ2-1; TRBD2 agrees at 10 bases. The CDR3 is 11 amino acids. Germline CDR1 reads SQVTM; CDR2 reads ANQGSEA. V gave up 5 bases and J gave up 12 bases; unmatched junction bases: 4. Here the CDR3 DNA reads TGCAGCGTTCAAGCGGGGGGGCTGCAGTTCTTC. Translated: CSVQAGGLQFF.

There are a few counts of this clone. The rearrangement links TRBV2 to TRBJ2-3; 15 bases are shared with TRBD2. There are 18 residues in the CDR3. CDR1 is SNHLY, CDR2 FYNNEI, per germline. The J segment lost 1 base and the V segment lost 6 bases, leaving 8 bases of the junction unmatched. Here the CDR3 DNA reads TGTGCCAGCAGCGAGGGACTAGCGGGGGGACTACGCACAGATACGCAGTATTTT. It encodes CASSEGLAGGLRTDTQYF.

The CDR3 protein is CASSQSTSEGQETQYF. The CDR3 nucleotides read TGTGCCAGCAGCCAATCGACTAGCGAGGGGCAAGAGACCCAGTACTTC. The rearrangement links TRBV7-2 to TRBJ2-5, with 8 nucleotides matching TRBD2. In germline, CDR1 is SGHTA, CDR2 FQGNSA. The CDR3 consists of 16 residues. With 5 bases clipped from V and 2 bases from J, the junction kept 10 bases outside the gene matches.

This clone was detected only once. The DNA of the CDR3 is TGTGCCAGCAGCCGTTTATCAGGGGTCGAAGCTTTCTTT. Its translation is CASSRLSGVEAFF. V is TRBV5-6 and J is TRBJ1-1; maybe TRBD1 (6 bases). Between the trimmed V and J ends, which lost 4 bases and 8 bases, there was a span of 15 bases. Germline loops: CDR1 SGHDT, CDR2 YYEEEE. The CDR3 totals 13 residues.

The chain carries TRBV7-2 and TRBJ1-6; D is ambiguous. With 3 bases removed from V and 10 bases from J, the gap between germline ends came to 16 bases. The CDR3 extends over 15 amino acids. Germline-derived CDR1 and CDR2 are SGHTA and FQGNSA. The CDR3 region has the DNA TGTGCCAGCAGCTTTCTTGTGGCAAGAATATCACCCCTCCACTTT. The encoded protein is CASSFLVARISPLHF.

The rearrangement joins TRBV3-1 (or the pseudogene TRBV3-2) to TRBJ1-4, with 9 nucleotides matching TRBD1. The CDR3 spans 16 residues. CDR1 and CDR2 from the germline V gene are LGHDT and YNNKEL (reference sequence). J gave up 7 bases and V 3 bases, and 9 bases lay outside the gene matches. CDR3 sequence (DNA): TGTGCCAGCAGCCAGTCCACAGGGGGCTATCGTGAAAAACTGTTTTTT. It specifies CASSQSTGGYREKLFF.

This clone was counted a single time. V usage is TRBV24-1 and J usage is TRBJ2-2; TRBD2 matches at 10 bases. The CDR3 spans 15 residues. Germline CDR1 reads KGHDR; CDR2 reads SFDVKD. Losses at the gene ends were 7 bases for V and 5 bases for J; bases not matched to a gene: 6. The CDR3 sequence: CATSQAGGFTGELFF. Here the CDR3 DNA reads TGTGCCACCAGCCAAGCGGGGGGGTTTACCGGGGAGCTGTTTTTT.

V is TRBV7-9 and J is TRBJ2-5; 13 bases are a match to TRBD2. The V and J ends lost 5 bases and 5 bases, in that order; junction bases with no gene match: 8. CDR3 size: 16 residues. Germline V gene data show CDR1 as SEHNR and CDR2 as FQNEAQ (reference sequence). CDR3 coding DNA: TGTGCCAGCAGCCGACTTGGACTAGCGGGGGAGGAGACCCAGTACTTC. Translation gives CASSRLGLAGEETQYF.

The chain is built from TRBV10-3 and TRBJ1-2; 7 positions match TRBD1. This CDR3 is 14 amino acids long. Unmatched junction bases numbered 1, after V lost 0 bases and J lost 3 bases. Per germline, CDR1 ENHRY and CDR2 SYGVKD. The CDR3 spells CAISESDRDYGYTF. CDR3 DNA: TGTGCCATCAGTGAGTCTGACAGGGACTATGGCTACACCTTC.

The table lists this clone with a count of one. The V and J genes are TRBV11-1 and TRBJ2-3; possibly TRBD2 for D (6 bases). The V gene lost 3 bases and the J gene lost 4 bases, with 14 bases spanning the gap. CDR3 size: 15 residues. Germline V lookup: CDR1 SGHAT, CDR2 FQDESV (reference sequence). CDR3 nucleotide sequence: TGTGCCAGCAGCTTGGAGGGGCGGTGGGCAGATACGCAGTATTTT. Its protein product is CASSLEGRWADTQYF.

This chain connects TRBV3-1 (or the pseudogene TRBV3-2) to TRBJ2-7; TRBD1 matches at 7 bases. The CDR3 covers 15 residues. Germline CDR1 reads LGHDT; CDR2 reads YNNKEL (reference sequence). V shed 2 bases, J shed 7 bases, and the junction held 11 bases outside the gene matches. The CDR3 sequence is CASSQKRDSPREQYF. The CDR3 region has the DNA TGTGCCAGCAGCCAAAAGAGGGACAGTCCCCGGGAGCAGTACTTC.

The chain links TRBV4-3 to TRBJ1-5, with a possible D match to TRBD1 (5 bases). CDR3 length equals 14 residues. CDR1 is LGHNA, CDR2 YSLEER, per germline. Deletions cut 1 base from V and 4 bases from J, with 8 bases between. In DNA form, the CDR3 reads TGCGCCAGCAGCCAAGTAAAGGGGAATCAGCCCCAGCATTTT. Translating it yields CASSQVKGNQPQHF.

V gene TRBV19 combines with J gene TRBJ1-3; D not certain. Germline-derived CDR1 and CDR2 are LNHDA and SQIVND (reference sequence). The germline V and J ends were trimmed by 5 bases and 0 bases, with 8 bases remaining between them. The CDR3 loop spans 14 amino acids. Here the CDR3 reads CASSFQNSGNTIYF. CDR3 DNA: TGTGCCAGTAGTTTCCAGAACTCTGGAAACACCATATATTTT.

The chain recombines TRBV7-9 with TRBJ1-4, with D possibly TRBD1 on 6 matching bases. V was shortened by 5 bases and J by 4 bases, with 14 bases between the two germline ends. The CDR3 has 15 amino acids. Germline-derived CDR1 and CDR2 are SEHNR and FQNEAQ (reference sequence). The CDR3 sequence is CASSTTGYGNEKLFF. The CDR3 nucleotides are TGTGCCAGCAGCACCACAGGGTATGGTAATGAAAAACTGTTTTTT.

The rearrangement uses TRBV6-2 or TRBV6-3 and TRBJ2-5; 12 nucleotides match TRBD2. Germline assignment: CDR1 MNHEY and CDR2 SVGEGT. CDR3 length equals 15 residues. V shed 2 bases, J shed 4 bases, and the junction held 2 bases outside the gene matches. As DNA, the CDR3 is TGTGCCAGCAGTTACGCTAGCGGGGGGGCAGAGACCCAGTACTTC. As protein: CASSYASGGAETQYF.

V gene TRBV6-2 or TRBV6-3 combines with J gene TRBJ1-1; possibly TRBD1 for D (6 bases). Trimming cost V 2 bases and J 5 bases, with 15 bases left between them. The germline CDR1 and CDR2 sequences are MNHEY and SVGEGT. CDR3 size: 15 residues. The CDR3 DNA reads TGTGCCAGCAGTTACGGGGGCGGGGGTAGGACTGAAGCTTTCTTT. It yields the protein CASSYGGGGRTEAFF.

This sequence joins TRBV25-1 and TRBJ2-5; 8 nucleotides agree with TRBD2. The germline CDR1 and CDR2 sequences are MGHDK and SYGVNS. The CDR3 is 16 amino acids. V lost 6 bases, J lost 4 bases, and 13 bases stayed unmatched. The CDR3 DNA is TGTGCCAGCAGCTTCTACGAAGCGGGGGTGTCAGAGACCCAGTACTTC. It codes for CASSFYEAGVSETQYF.